The following is a TCR beta chain sequence with its context. The sample belongs to a study of blood T cell repertoires in COVID-19. Sequencing used immunoSEQ multiplex PCR; TCRdb keeps in-frame clones, though not all of them. This table holds some 50,000 clones, 80% to 90% found once. Germline V lookup: CDR1 LNHDA, CDR2 SQIVND (reference sequence). V lost 2 bases and J lost 6, with 16 bases in between. This CDR3 comprises 15 residues. Sequencing used peripheral blood. This receptor was obtained from a human donor in a cohort sampled during active COVID-19. This chain links TRBV19 with TRBJ1-1, with a tentative D call TRBD1 (5 bases). CDR3 sequence reads: CASSIRGGANSEAFF. The CDR3 nucleotides are TGTGCCAGTAGTATAAGGGGAGGGGCGAATTCTGAAGCTTTCTTT.